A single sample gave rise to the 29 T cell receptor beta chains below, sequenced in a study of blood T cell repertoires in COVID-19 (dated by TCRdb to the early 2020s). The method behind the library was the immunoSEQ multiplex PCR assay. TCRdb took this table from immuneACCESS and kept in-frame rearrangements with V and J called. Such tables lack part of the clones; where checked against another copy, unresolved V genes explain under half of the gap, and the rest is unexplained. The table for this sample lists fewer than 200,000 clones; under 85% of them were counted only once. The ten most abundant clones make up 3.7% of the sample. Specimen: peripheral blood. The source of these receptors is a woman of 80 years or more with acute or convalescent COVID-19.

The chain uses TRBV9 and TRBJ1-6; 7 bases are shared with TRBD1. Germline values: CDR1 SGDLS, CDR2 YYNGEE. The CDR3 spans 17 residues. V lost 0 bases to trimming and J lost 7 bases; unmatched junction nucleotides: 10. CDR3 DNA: TGTGCCAGCAGCGTAGACCCCATACCGGGACAGAATTCACCCCTCCACTTT. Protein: CASSVDPIPGQNSPLHF.

Written as DNA, the CDR3 is TGTGCCAGCTCACTTCAGGGGATCATGAACACTGAAGCTTTCTTT. This translates into CASSLQGIMNTEAFF. The chain recombines TRBV18 with TRBJ1-1, with D tentatively TRBD1 (6 bases). Trimming removed 4 bases from V and 0 bases from J, with 12 bases in between. CDR3 length: 15 amino acids. Germline V CDR1 and CDR2: KGHSH, LQKENI.

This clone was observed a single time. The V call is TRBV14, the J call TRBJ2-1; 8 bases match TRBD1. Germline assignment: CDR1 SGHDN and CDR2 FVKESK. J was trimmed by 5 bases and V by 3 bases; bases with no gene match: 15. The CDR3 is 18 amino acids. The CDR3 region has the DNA TGTGCCAGCAGCCACCTCCAGGGGGCAGGGCGTTACAACAATGAGCAGTTCTTC. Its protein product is CASSHLQGAGRYNNEQFF.

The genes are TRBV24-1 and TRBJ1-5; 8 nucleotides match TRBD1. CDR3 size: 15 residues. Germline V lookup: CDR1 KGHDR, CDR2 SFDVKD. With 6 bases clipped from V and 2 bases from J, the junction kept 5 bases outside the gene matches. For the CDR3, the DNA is TGTGCCACCAGTCAAGGGGGACAGGGCAATCAGCCCCAGCATTTT. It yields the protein CATSQGGQGNQPQHF.

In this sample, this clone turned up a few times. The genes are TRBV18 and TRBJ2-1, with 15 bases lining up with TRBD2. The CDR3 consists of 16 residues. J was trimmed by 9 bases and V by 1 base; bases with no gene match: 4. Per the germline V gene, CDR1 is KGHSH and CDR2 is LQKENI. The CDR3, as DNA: TGTGCCAGCTCACCACGGACTAGCGGGGGGGCCGGTGAGCAGTTCTTC. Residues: CASSPRTSGGAGEQFF.

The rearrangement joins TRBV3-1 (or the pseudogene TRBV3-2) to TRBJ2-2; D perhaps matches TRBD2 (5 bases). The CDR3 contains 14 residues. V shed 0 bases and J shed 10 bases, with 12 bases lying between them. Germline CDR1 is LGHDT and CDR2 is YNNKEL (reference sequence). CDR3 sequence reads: CASSQDRPGVELFF. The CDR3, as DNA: TGTGCCAGCAGCCAAGACCGGCCCGGGGTGGAGCTGTTTTTT.

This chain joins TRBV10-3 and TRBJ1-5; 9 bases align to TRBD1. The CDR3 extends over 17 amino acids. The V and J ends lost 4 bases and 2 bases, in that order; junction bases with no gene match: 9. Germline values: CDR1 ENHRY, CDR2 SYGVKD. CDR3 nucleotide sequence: TGTGCCATCAGTGCCTCACAGGGGGCGAGAGGCAATCAGCCCCAGCATTTT. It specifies CAISASQGARGNQPQHF.

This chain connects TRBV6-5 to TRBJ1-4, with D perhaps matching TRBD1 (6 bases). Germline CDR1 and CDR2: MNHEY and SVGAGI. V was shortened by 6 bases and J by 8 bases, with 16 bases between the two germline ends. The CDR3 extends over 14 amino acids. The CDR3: CASRDTGLGEKLFF. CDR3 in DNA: TGTGCCAGCAGAGATACAGGGCTGGGGGAAAAACTGTTTTTT.

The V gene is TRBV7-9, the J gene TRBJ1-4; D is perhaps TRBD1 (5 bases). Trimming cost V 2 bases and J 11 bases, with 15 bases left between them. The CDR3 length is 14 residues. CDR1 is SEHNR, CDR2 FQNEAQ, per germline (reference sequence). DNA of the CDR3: TGTGCCAGCAGCTTAAACACCGTCGGGGGGAAACTGTTTTTT. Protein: CASSLNTVGGKLFF.

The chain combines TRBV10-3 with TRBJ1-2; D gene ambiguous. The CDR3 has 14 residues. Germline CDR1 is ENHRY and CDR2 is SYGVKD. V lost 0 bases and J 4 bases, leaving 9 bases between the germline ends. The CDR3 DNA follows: TGTGCCATCAGTGAGTCGGACGGACTCTATGGCTACACCTTC. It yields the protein CAISESDGLYGYTF.

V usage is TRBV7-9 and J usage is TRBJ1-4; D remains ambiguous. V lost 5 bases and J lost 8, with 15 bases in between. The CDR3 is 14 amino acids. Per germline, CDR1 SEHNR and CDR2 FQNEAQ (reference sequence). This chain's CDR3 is CASSPPGVREKLFF. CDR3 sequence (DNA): TGTGCCAGCAGCCCCCCCGGAGTGCGCGAAAAACTGTTTTTT.

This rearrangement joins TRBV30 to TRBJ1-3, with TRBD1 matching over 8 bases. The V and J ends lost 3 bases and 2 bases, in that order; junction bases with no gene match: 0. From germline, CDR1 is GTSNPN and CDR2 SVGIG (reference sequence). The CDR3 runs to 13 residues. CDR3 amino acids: CAWRQGAGNTIYF. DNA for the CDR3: TGTGCCTGGAGACAGGGGGCTGGAAACACCATATATTTT.

The CDR3 DNA follows: TGTGCCTGGAGCGCAGACAGGGTTGAAAAACTGTTTTTT. Its protein product is CAWSADRVEKLFF. The rearrangement joins TRBV30 to TRBJ1-4; TRBD1 matches 7 bases. From germline, CDR1 is GTSNPN and CDR2 SVGIG (reference sequence). The V and J ends lost 3 bases and 7 bases, in that order; junction bases with no gene match: 5. The CDR3 totals 13 residues. Variable domain in full (rest from reference TRBV30 and TRBJ1-4): SQTIHQWPATLVQPVGSPLSLECTVEGTSNPNLYWYRQAAGRGLQLLFYSVGIGQISSEVPQNLSASRPQDRQFILSSKKLLLSDSGFYLCAWSADRVEKLFFGSGTQLSVL.

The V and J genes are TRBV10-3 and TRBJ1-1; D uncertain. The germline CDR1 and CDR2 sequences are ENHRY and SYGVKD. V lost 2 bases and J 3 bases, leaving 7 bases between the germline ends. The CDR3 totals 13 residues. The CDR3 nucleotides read TGTGCCATCAGTGAGGTGTCTGACACTGAAGCTTTCTTT. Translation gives CAISEVSDTEAFF.

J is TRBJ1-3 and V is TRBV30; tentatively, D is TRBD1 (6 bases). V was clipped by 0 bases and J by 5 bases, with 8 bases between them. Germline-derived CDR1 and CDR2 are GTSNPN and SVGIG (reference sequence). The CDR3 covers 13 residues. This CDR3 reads CAWSVQGRNTIYF. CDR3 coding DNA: TGTGCCTGGAGTGTACAGGGTAGAAACACCATATATTTT.

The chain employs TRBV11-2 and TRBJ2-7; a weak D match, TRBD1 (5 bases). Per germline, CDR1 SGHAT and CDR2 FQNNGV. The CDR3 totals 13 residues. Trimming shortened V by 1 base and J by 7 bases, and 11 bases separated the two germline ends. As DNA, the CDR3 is TGTGCCAGCAGCTTAGTTGGGGCCGGAGAGCAGTACTTC. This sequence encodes CASSLVGAGEQYF.

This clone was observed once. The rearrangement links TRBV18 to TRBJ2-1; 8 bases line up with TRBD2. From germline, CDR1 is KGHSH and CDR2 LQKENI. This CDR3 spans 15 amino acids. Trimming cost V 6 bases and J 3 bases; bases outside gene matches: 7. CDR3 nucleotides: TGTGCCAGCTCTCGCCAGCGGGAGATCTACAATGAGCAGTTCTTC. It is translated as CASSRQREIYNEQFF.

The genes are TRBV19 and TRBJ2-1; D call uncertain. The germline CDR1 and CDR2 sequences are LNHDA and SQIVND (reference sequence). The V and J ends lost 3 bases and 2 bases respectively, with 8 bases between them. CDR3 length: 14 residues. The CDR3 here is CASSITETYNEQFF. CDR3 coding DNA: TGTGCCAGTAGTATCACAGAAACCTACAATGAGCAGTTCTTC.

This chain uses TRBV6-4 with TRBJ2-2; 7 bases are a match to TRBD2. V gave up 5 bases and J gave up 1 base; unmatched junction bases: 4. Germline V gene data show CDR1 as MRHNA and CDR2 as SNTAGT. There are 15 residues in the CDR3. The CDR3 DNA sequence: TGTGCCAGCAGTCCGGGACTAATGAACACCGGGGAGCTGTTTTTT. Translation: CASSPGLMNTGELFF.

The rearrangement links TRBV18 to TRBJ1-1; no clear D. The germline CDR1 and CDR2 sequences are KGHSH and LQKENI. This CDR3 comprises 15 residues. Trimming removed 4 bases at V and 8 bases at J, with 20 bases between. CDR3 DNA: TGTGCCAGCTCACTTGTACGCGGACTAGGGCAGGAAGCTTTCTTT. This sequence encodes CASSLVRGLGQEAFF.

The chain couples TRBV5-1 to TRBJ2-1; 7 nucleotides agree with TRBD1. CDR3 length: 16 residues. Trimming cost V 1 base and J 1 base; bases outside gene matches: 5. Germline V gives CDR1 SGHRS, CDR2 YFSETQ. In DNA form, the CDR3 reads TGCGCCAGCAGCTTGTCGACAGGGAGTTCCTACAATGAGCAGTTCTTC. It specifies CASSLSTGSSYNEQFF.

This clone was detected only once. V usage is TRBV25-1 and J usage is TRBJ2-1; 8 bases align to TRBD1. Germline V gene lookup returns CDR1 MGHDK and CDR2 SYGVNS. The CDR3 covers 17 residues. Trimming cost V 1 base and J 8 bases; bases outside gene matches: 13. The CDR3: CASSESPRTGSLDEQFF. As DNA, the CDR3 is TGTGCCAGCAGTGAATCCCCTCGGACAGGGAGTTTGGATGAGCAGTTCTTC.

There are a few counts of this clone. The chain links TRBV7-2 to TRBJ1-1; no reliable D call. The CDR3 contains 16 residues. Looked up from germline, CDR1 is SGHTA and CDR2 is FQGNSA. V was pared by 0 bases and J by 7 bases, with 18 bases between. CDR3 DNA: TGTGCCAGCAGCTTAGCCCCCGGTCCGGGATCGATTGAAGCTTTCTTT. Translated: CASSLAPGPGSIEAFF.

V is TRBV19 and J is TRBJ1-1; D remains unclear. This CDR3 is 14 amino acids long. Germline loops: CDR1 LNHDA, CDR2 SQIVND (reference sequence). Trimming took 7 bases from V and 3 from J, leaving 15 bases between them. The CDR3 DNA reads TGTGCCAGTACCAATAGGCCTGAGGACACTGAAGCTTTCTTT. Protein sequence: CASTNRPEDTEAFF.

This chain's CDR3 is CASSRSGGLSGANVLTF. In DNA, the CDR3 is TGTGCCAGCAGCCGCTCGGGGGGACTTTCTGGGGCCAACGTCCTGACTTTC. The V gene is TRBV7-8, the J gene TRBJ2-6; 7 positions agree with TRBD2. CDR1 is SGHVS and CDR2 is FQNEAQ in the germline V gene. The CDR3 is 17 amino acids. With V trimmed by 5 bases and J by 1 base, 8 bases remained unmatched.

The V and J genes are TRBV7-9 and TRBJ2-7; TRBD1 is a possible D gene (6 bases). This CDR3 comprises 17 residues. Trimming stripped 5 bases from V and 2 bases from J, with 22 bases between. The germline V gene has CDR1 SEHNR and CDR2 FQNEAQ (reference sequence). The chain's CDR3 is CASSRTTPTGTTYEQYF. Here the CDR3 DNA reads TGTGCCAGCAGCCGAACTACCCCCACCGGGACAACCTACGAGCAGTACTTC.

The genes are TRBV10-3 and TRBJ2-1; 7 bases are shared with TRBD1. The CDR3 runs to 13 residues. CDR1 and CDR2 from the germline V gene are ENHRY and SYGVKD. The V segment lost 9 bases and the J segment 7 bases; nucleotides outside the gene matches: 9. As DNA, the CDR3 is TGTGCCATGGCCCCTGACAGGGCGAATGAGCAGTTCTTC. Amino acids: CAMAPDRANEQFF.

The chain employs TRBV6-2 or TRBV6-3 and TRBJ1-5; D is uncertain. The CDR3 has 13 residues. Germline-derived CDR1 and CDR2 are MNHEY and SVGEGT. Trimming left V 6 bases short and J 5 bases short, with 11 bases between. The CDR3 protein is CASSEGTYQPQHF. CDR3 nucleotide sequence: TGTGCCAGCAGCGAGGGCACCTATCAGCCCCAGCATTTT.

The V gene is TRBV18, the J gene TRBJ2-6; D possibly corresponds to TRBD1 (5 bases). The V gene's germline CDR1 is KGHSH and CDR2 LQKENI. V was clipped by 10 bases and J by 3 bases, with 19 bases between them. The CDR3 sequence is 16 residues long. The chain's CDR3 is CATSTTAQHGANVLTF. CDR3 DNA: TGTGCCACATCGACGACAGCCCAACATGGGGCCAACGTCCTGACTTTC.